These T cell receptor beta chains were read from a single sample in a study of human T cells and chemical hapten exposure. Using its own MiXCR run on the RACE reads, TCRdb lists one record per CDR3 protein. Of 75,000 to 80,000 distinct CDR3 sequences listed, over 6.5% were seen once; the top ten hold around 1.7%. The sample was whole blood. The receptors here all came from a female donor in good health. Some clones in this sample may be carry-over from other donors' samples. The CDR3 runs from the conserved cysteine through the conserved F or W. Fields, in order: V gene, J gene, D gene, clone size, CDR3 DNA, CDR3 protein. A D gene is named only where the DNA matches it firmly. Size is stated for part of the rows, as once, few or many counts, or as a class when the clone is expanded.

TRBV6-6,TRBJ1-1,NA,many,TGTGCCAGCAGTTATGGTCGGATGAACACTGAAGCTTTCTTT,CASSYGRMNTEAFF
TRBV3-1,TRBJ2-2,NA,many,TGTGCCAGCAGCCAAGAGTCAGGGCAGTTCGATAACACCGGGGAGCTGTTTTTT,CASSQESGQFDNTGELFF
TRBV7-3,TRBJ2-5,NA,many,TGTGCCAGCAGCCGAGCGGGACAACAAGAGACCCAGTACTTC,CASSRAGQQETQYF
TRBV30,TRBJ2-2,NA,many,TGTGCCTGGAGTCTAGGGGGGTCCCGATCCGGGGAGCTGTTTTTT,CAWSLGGSRSGELFF
TRBV20-1,TRBJ2-3,NA,few,TGCAGTGCTAACCTTCGGACTGGGAGCACAGATACGCAGTATTTT,CSANLRTGSTDTQYF
TRBV29-1,TRBJ1-1,NA,NA,TGCAGCGGCCAAGGCAGCTTGAACACTGAAGCTTTCTTT,CSGQGSLNTEAFF
TRBV5-1,TRBJ1-1,NA,NA,TGCGCCAGCAGCTTTGGGGAGTACACTGAAGCTTTCTTT,CASSFGEYTEAFF
TRBV6-5,TRBJ2-1,NA,NA,TGTGCCAGCAGTACCCGGGACATGGGCCCCTACAATGAGCAGTTCTTC,CASSTRDMGPYNEQFF
TRBV2,TRBJ2-3,NA,NA,TGTGCCAGCAGAGCAAGCGATACGCAGTATTTT,CASRASDTQYF
TRBV10-3,TRBJ1-1,NA,many,TGTGCCATCAGTGGGCTGAACACTGAAGCTTTCTTT,CAISGLNTEAFF
TRBV11-1,TRBJ2-3,TRBD2,many,TGTGCCAGCAGCTTAGGGATGACTAGCGGGGGATACACAGATACGCAGTATTTT,CASSLGMTSGGYTDTQYF
TRBV6-5,TRBJ1-2,NA,many,TGTGCCAGCAGTTACTCCAGGGGCTATGGCTACACCTTC,CASSYSRGYGYTF
TRBV6-1,TRBJ2-7,NA,many,TGTGCCGGACTTGGGACGGGGAACTCCTACGAGCAGTACTTC,CAGLGTGNSYEQYF
TRBV7-6,TRBJ2-6,NA,NA,TGTGCCAGCAGCGCCCCGTACTCTGGGGCCAACGTCCTGACTTTC,CASSAPYSGANVLTF
TRBV7-8,TRBJ1-1,NA,NA,TGTGCCAGCAGCTTAGGGGCAGGGCTGAACACTGAAGCTTTCTTT,CASSLGAGLNTEAFF
TRBV5-5,TRBJ1-1,TRBD1,few,TGTGCCAGCAGCTTTGGACAGGGGAACACTGAAGCTTTCTTT,CASSFGQGNTEAFF
TRBV19,TRBJ1-1,NA,NA,TGTGCCAGTAGTATTAAGCAGCCCATGTCGCCCATGAACACTGAAGCTTTCTTT,CASSIKQPMSPMNTEAFF
TRBV7-9,TRBJ2-2,NA,NA,TGTGCCAGCAGCTACGGGACGCTACTACGGAACACCGGGGAGCTGTTTTTT,CASSYGTLLRNTGELFF
TRBV6-5,TRBJ2-5,TRBD1,many,TGTGCCAGCAGTCCCGGGGGAACAGGGGGCCGAGGGGAGACCCAGTACTTC,CASSPGGTGGRGETQYF
TRBV6-5,TRBJ1-5,NA,many,TGTGCCAGCAGTAGGGGTGGACAGCCAAATCAGCCCCAGCATTTT,CASSRGGQPNQPQHF
TRBV10-3,TRBJ2-3,NA,NA,TGTGCCATCAGCACAGTAAGGGGTACGCAGTATTTT,CAISTVRGTQYF
TRBV2,TRBJ1-1,TRBD1,few,TGTGCCAGCAGATGGAAGGAGGGGGCGACCCGGAACACTGAAGCTTTCTTT,CASRWKEGATRNTEAFF
TRBV25-1,TRBJ1-4,TRBD1,few,TGTGCCAGCAGTGATTTACAGGGGGTGGATGAAAAACTGTTTTTT,CASSDLQGVDEKLFF
TRBV2,TRBJ1-1,TRBD1,many,TGTGCTTCGACAGGGAATTTAGAGACTGAAGCTTTCTTT,CASTGNLETEAFF
TRBV7-9,TRBJ1-1,TRBD1,NA,TGTGCCAGCAGCGACGGGACAGGAGAGAAAGCTTTCTTT,CASSDGTGEKAFF
TRBV28,TRBJ1-1,NA,many,TGTGCCAGCAGTTTAAGGACTGAAGCTTTCTTT,CASSLRTEAFF
TRBV12-3/TRBV12-4,TRBJ2-3,TRBD1,many,TGTGCCAGCAGTTTAGGAGGGGGCTTGGATACGCAGTATTTT,CASSLGGGLDTQYF
TRBV11-2,TRBJ1-3,NA,few,TGTGCCAGCAGCTTCCCGGGGATGCCTGGAAACACCATATATTTT,CASSFPGMPGNTIYF
TRBV27,TRBJ1-6,NA,NA,TGTGCCAGCAGTCGAGTGGCAGGACCTGCAAATAATTCACCCCTCCACTTT,CASSRVAGPANNSPLHF
TRBV9,TRBJ1-1,NA,few,TGTGCCAGCAGCGTAGTATTAGGGGGCACTGAAGCTTTCTTT,CASSVVLGGTEAFF
TRBV12-3/TRBV12-4,TRBJ2-7,NA,NA,TGTGCCAGCAGCCAAAGGCCAGGGAGCTCCTACGAGCAGTACTTC,CASSQRPGSSYEQYF
TRBV11-1,TRBJ2-3,TRBD2,NA,TGTGCCAGCAGCCACGGGACTAGCGGGGGGTACACAGATACGCAGTATTTT,CASSHGTSGGYTDTQYF
TRBV28,TRBJ1-4,NA,many,TGTGCCAGCCGCTCCCCCGAAAAACTGTTTTTT,CASRSPEKLFF
TRBV29-1,TRBJ1-2,NA,few,TGCAGCGTCCAACTCCCACCTCCCTATGGCTACACCTTC,CSVQLPPPYGYTF
TRBV20-1,TRBJ2-3,NA,few,TGCAGTGCTAGAGATCTGATAGATACGCAGTATTTT,CSARDLIDTQYF
TRBV2,TRBJ1-1,NA,few,TGTGCCAGCAGTGAACAGCCTAACACTGAAGCTTTCTTT,CASSEQPNTEAFF
TRBV11-2,TRBJ2-5,NA,many,TGTGCCAGCAGACCCCTTGCCAGCGGAGAGACCCAGTACTTC,CASRPLASGETQYF
TRBV5-1,TRBJ2-6,NA,few,TGCGCCAGCAGCCCCCGTCCGATCTCTGGTTTGCTTGGGGCCAACGTCCTGACTTTC,CASSPRPISGLLGANVLTF
TRBV15,TRBJ1-4,TRBD1,many,TGTGCCACCAGCTCCTCAGAGGGGACAGGAGGTGAAAAACTGTTTTTT,CATSSSEGTGGEKLFF
TRBV7-9,TRBJ2-3,NA,NA,TGTGCCAGCAGCTGGGGCTCCACAGATACGCAGTATTTT,CASSWGSTDTQYF
TRBV24-1,TRBJ2-5,NA,NA,TGTGCCACCAGTGCCCGAGACAGGCCAGAGACCCAGTACTTC,CATSARDRPETQYF
TRBV6-6,TRBJ2-1,NA,NA,TGTGCCAGCAGCCGGGACTCCCTCTACAATGAGCAGTTCTTC,CASSRDSLYNEQFF
TRBV18,TRBJ2-3,NA,many,TGTGCCAGCTCACCACATCGCACAGATACGCAGTATTTT,CASSPHRTDTQYF
TRBV28,TRBJ1-5,TRBD1,many,TGTGCCAGCAGTAACAGGGGTATAGGGCAGCCCCAGCATTTT,CASSNRGIGQPQHF
TRBV25-1,TRBJ1-1,NA,NA,TGTGCCAGCAGTCGGGTTCCAGGGGCCACGGGCACTGAAGCTTTCTTT,CASSRVPGATGTEAFF
TRBV20-1,TRBJ2-1,TRBD1,NA,TGCAGTGCTGCCCGGTGGACAGGGGGCAATGAGCAGTTCTTC,CSAARWTGGNEQFF
TRBV9,TRBJ2-4,TRBD2,many,TGTGCCAGCAGCGTAGTTGGGACTAGGCCCTTCCTAGCCAAAAACATTCAGTACTTC,CASSVVGTRPFLAKNIQYF
TRBV10-3,TRBJ1-1,NA,NA,TGTGCCATCAGTACAGCTAACACTGAAGCTTTCTTT,CAISTANTEAFF
TRBV4-2,TRBJ2-3,TRBD1,many,TGTGCCAGCAGCCAAGAGGGACAGCATAGCACAGATACGCAGTATTTT,CASSQEGQHSTDTQYF
TRBV5-4,TRBJ1-1,NA,few,TGTGCCAGCAGCTTGGAGTCTTACTCGCTGGGCACTGAAGCTTTCTTT,CASSLESYSLGTEAFF
TRBV7-2,TRBJ2-3,NA,many,TGTGCCAGCAGCTTAGCGACCCTAACAGATACGCAGTATTTT,CASSLATLTDTQYF
TRBV2,TRBJ1-1,NA,few,TGTGCCAGCAGTTGGTACGGGGTAGGAACTGAAGCTTTCTTT,CASSWYGVGTEAFF
TRBV29-1,TRBJ2-3,TRBD2,many,TGCAGCGTCAAGCGCCGGGGGGGTAGCACAGATACGCAGTATTTT,CSVKRRGGSTDTQYF
TRBV25-1,TRBJ2-7,NA,NA,TGTGCCAGCAGTGAATCCGGGGCGCCTCCCTACGAGCAGTACTTC,CASSESGAPPYEQYF
TRBV15,TRBJ2-1,NA,few,TGTGCCACCAGCGGGGATATAGCGGTTACCTACAATGAGCAGTTCTTC,CATSGDIAVTYNEQFF